A selection of T cell receptor beta chains follows, all from one sample in a study of T cell repertoires in cytomegalovirus infection. TCRdb re-analysed the reads in MiXCR, keeping a single row per CDR3 protein. The sample records hundreds of thousands of distinct CDR3 sequences, about 33% being singletons. Sequences were obtained from PBMCs. The receptor source for this set is a human donor in good health (CMV status not recorded). Some clones in this sample may be carry-over from other donors' samples. Both conserved end residues are part of each CDR3. A D gene is named only where the DNA matches it firmly. Size is omitted from some rows. Given values are once, few, many or a class for expanded clones.

v_call: TRBV28; clone_size: many; d_call: NA; j_call: TRBJ2-3; cdr3_nt: TGTGCCAGCACCCCGGTGGAGAGCACAGATACGCAGTATTTT; cdr3_aa: CASTPVESTDTQYF
v_call: TRBV7-9; clone_size: NA; d_call: NA; j_call: TRBJ2-3; cdr3_nt: TGTGCCAGCAGCTTAGCCCCAAAACTTAGCACAGATACGCAGTATTTT; cdr3_aa: CASSLAPKLSTDTQYF
v_call: TRBV4-1; clone_size: NA; d_call: TRBD1; j_call: TRBJ1-5; cdr3_nt: TGCGCCAGCAGCCCCCGGGACAGACCGAATCAGCCCCAGCATTTT; cdr3_aa: CASSPRDRPNQPQHF
v_call: TRBV7-6; clone_size: few; d_call: NA; j_call: TRBJ2-1; cdr3_nt: TGTGCCAGCAGCCCTAGGGCCAGCAATGAGCAGTTCTTC; cdr3_aa: CASSPRASNEQFF
v_call: TRBV7-2; clone_size: once; d_call: NA; j_call: TRBJ2-3; cdr3_nt: TGTGCCAGCAGCTTCGAGGGGGGGGGGCGGGATTTT; cdr3_aa: CASSFEGGGRDF
v_call: TRBV7-9; clone_size: NA; d_call: NA; j_call: TRBJ1-3; cdr3_nt: TGTGCCAGCAGCTTCAAGGGGGTTGGAAACACCATATATTTT; cdr3_aa: CASSFKGVGNTIYF
v_call: TRBV9; clone_size: NA; d_call: NA; j_call: TRBJ1-2; cdr3_nt: TGTGCCAGCAGCGAATACAGCTATGGCTACACCTTC; cdr3_aa: CASSEYSYGYTF
v_call: TRBV7-9; clone_size: many; d_call: NA; j_call: TRBJ2-1; cdr3_nt: TGTGCCAGCAGCTTATGGCAGTTGAATGAGCAGTTCTTC; cdr3_aa: CASSLWQLNEQFF
v_call: TRBV7-6; clone_size: NA; d_call: NA; j_call: TRBJ1-5; cdr3_nt: TGTGCCAGCAGCTTAGACTCCCTTTCGCCCCAGCATTTT; cdr3_aa: CASSLDSLSPQHF
v_call: TRBV20-1; clone_size: NA; d_call: NA; j_call: TRBJ1-1; cdr3_nt: TGCAGTGCTAGAGATCCAAGTTGGGAGAACACTGAAGCTTTCTTT; cdr3_aa: CSARDPSWENTEAFF
v_call: TRBV7-2; clone_size: many; d_call: TRBD2; j_call: TRBJ2-3; cdr3_nt: TGTGCCAGCAGCTCCCGTGCGGGGGAGACAGATACGCAGTATTTT; cdr3_aa: CASSSRAGETDTQYF
v_call: TRBV28; clone_size: many; d_call: NA; j_call: TRBJ2-7; cdr3_nt: TGTGCCAGCAGTATACAGCCGTACGAGCAGTACTTC; cdr3_aa: CASSIQPYEQYF
v_call: TRBV7-8; clone_size: many; d_call: NA; j_call: TRBJ1-1; cdr3_nt: TGTGCCAGCAGCCCGAAACGACAGATGAACACTGAAGCTTTCTTT; cdr3_aa: CASSPKRQMNTEAFF
v_call: TRBV5-8; clone_size: few; d_call: NA; j_call: TRBJ1-5; cdr3_nt: TGTGCCAGCAGCTTGGCCGGTCGGCCCCAGCATTTT; cdr3_aa: CASSLAGRPQHF
v_call: TRBV7-9; clone_size: few; d_call: NA; j_call: TRBJ1-2; cdr3_nt: TGTGCCAGCAGCTTAGCAGTCACTGATGGCTACACCTTC; cdr3_aa: CASSLAVTDGYTF
v_call: TRBV5-6; clone_size: NA; d_call: TRBD2; j_call: TRBJ2-6; cdr3_nt: TGTGCCAGCAGCCTCGGACTAGCGGAATACTCTGGGGCCAACGTCCTGACTTTC; cdr3_aa: CASSLGLAEYSGANVLTF
v_call: TRBV7-8; clone_size: NA; d_call: TRBD1; j_call: TRBJ2-6; cdr3_nt: TGTGCCAGCAGCAGCTACAGGGGGGCAGGCTCTGGGGCCAACGTCCTGACTTTC; cdr3_aa: CASSSYRGAGSGANVLTF
v_call: TRBV7-3; clone_size: few; d_call: NA; j_call: TRBJ2-7; cdr3_nt: TGTGCCAGCAGCTTTACAGGGACCCTATCAAACGAGCAGTACTTC; cdr3_aa: CASSFTGTLSNEQYF
v_call: TRBV2; clone_size: few; d_call: NA; j_call: TRBJ1-1; cdr3_nt: TGTGCCAGCAGGGGGTCATCTTACACTGAAGCTTTCTTT; cdr3_aa: CASRGSSYTEAFF
v_call: TRBV7-2; clone_size: many; d_call: NA; j_call: TRBJ1-5; cdr3_nt: TGTGCCAGCAGCTTAGCCAGTCATCAGCCCCAGCATTTT; cdr3_aa: CASSLASHQPQHF
v_call: TRBV4-2; clone_size: NA; d_call: NA; j_call: TRBJ1-1; cdr3_nt: TGTGCCAGCAGCGCTACAGGCGCCACTGAAGCTTTCTTT; cdr3_aa: CASSATGATEAFF
v_call: TRBV2; clone_size: NA; d_call: NA; j_call: TRBJ1-1; cdr3_nt: TGTGCCAGCAGTGAAAGGGGGATTGGCGACACTGAAGCTTTCTTT; cdr3_aa: CASSERGIGDTEAFF
v_call: TRBV28; clone_size: NA; d_call: NA; j_call: TRBJ2-3; cdr3_nt: TGTGCCAGCTCGGGACTTTTCGTTAATACGCAGTATTTT; cdr3_aa: CASSGLFVNTQYF
v_call: TRBV6-2/TRBV6-3; clone_size: few; d_call: TRBD2; j_call: TRBJ2-7; cdr3_nt: TGTGCCAGCATCCCCGGGGGGACTAGCATTCACGAGCAGTACTTC; cdr3_aa: CASIPGGTSIHEQYF
v_call: TRBV6-5; clone_size: NA; d_call: NA; j_call: TRBJ1-1; cdr3_nt: TGTGCCAGCAGTCGCGCCGGGACGGCGAACACTGAAGCTTTCTTT; cdr3_aa: CASSRAGTANTEAFF
v_call: TRBV28; clone_size: NA; d_call: NA; j_call: TRBJ1-1; cdr3_nt: TGTGCCGGCTTGGGTTTGCGCGATCCTGAAGCTTTCTTT; cdr3_aa: CAGLGLRDPEAFF
v_call: TRBV9; clone_size: NA; d_call: NA; j_call: TRBJ1-6; cdr3_nt: TGTGCCAGCAGCGCCCGGCGGGAGGGAGGGAATTCACCCCTCCACTTT; cdr3_aa: CASSARREGGNSPLHF
v_call: TRBV12-3/TRBV12-4; clone_size: NA; d_call: NA; j_call: TRBJ2-1; cdr3_nt: TGTGCCAGCAGGGGGCACTTCGAGCAGTTCTTC; cdr3_aa: CASRGHFEQFF
v_call: TRBV7-8; clone_size: many; d_call: TRBD1; j_call: TRBJ1-1; cdr3_nt: TGTGCCAGCAGTCGGGACAGGGGCACTGAAGCTTTCTTT; cdr3_aa: CASSRDRGTEAFF
v_call: TRBV7-2; clone_size: few; d_call: NA; j_call: TRBJ1-6; cdr3_nt: TGTGCCAGCAGCCCTGCCCCGACAGTCCAGAATTCACCCCTCCACTTT; cdr3_aa: CASSPAPTVQNSPLHF
v_call: TRBV6-6; clone_size: NA; d_call: TRBD2; j_call: TRBJ2-7; cdr3_nt: TGTGCCAGCAGACTAGCGGGGGGGTACTACGAGCAGTACTTC; cdr3_aa: CASRLAGGYYEQYF
v_call: TRBV12-3/TRBV12-4; clone_size: NA; d_call: NA; j_call: TRBJ2-3; cdr3_nt: TGTGCCAGCAGTTTAGGGGGGGGCACCACAGATACGCAGTATTTT; cdr3_aa: CASSLGGGTTDTQYF
v_call: TRBV6-2/TRBV6-3; clone_size: NA; d_call: TRBD2; j_call: TRBJ2-1; cdr3_nt: TGTGCCAGCAGTTCGATTCGGACTAGCACTGAGCAGTTCTTC; cdr3_aa: CASSSIRTSTEQFF
v_call: TRBV7-2; clone_size: many; d_call: TRBD1; j_call: TRBJ2-5; cdr3_nt: TGTGCCAGCAGCCCACCGGGACAGGGGATGGAGACCCAGTACTTC; cdr3_aa: CASSPPGQGMETQYF
v_call: TRBV5-5; clone_size: once; d_call: NA; j_call: TRBJ2-5; cdr3_nt: TGTGCCAGCAGCTGGCGTTGGGAAGAGACCCAGTACTTC; cdr3_aa: CASSWRWEETQYF
v_call: TRBV6-4; clone_size: many; d_call: NA; j_call: TRBJ2-3; cdr3_nt: TGTGCCAGCAGTGACTCGGGCGGGGGCACAGATACGCAGTATTTT; cdr3_aa: CASSDSGGGTDTQYF
v_call: TRBV20-1; clone_size: NA; d_call: NA; j_call: TRBJ1-6; cdr3_nt: TGCAGTGCTAGAGATAGTAGCTCCTATAATTCACCCCTCCACTTT; cdr3_aa: CSARDSSSYNSPLHF
v_call: TRBV6-1; clone_size: NA; d_call: NA; j_call: TRBJ1-1; cdr3_nt: TGTGCCAGCAGTACAGAGAACACTGAAGCTTTCTTT; cdr3_aa: CASSTENTEAFF
v_call: TRBV10-3; clone_size: NA; d_call: TRBD1; j_call: TRBJ1-2; cdr3_nt: TGTGCCATCAGTGAGTCGACGGGGACAGAAGGCTACACCTTC; cdr3_aa: CAISESTGTEGYTF
v_call: TRBV28; clone_size: few; d_call: NA; j_call: TRBJ2-7; cdr3_nt: TGTGCCAGCAGTCAGACAGGCACGGCGTACGAGCAGTACTTC; cdr3_aa: CASSQTGTAYEQYF
v_call: TRBV6-1; clone_size: NA; d_call: TRBD1; j_call: TRBJ1-2; cdr3_nt: TGTGCCAGCAGCTTGGACAGGGTTCATGGCTACACCTTC; cdr3_aa: CASSLDRVHGYTF
v_call: TRBV10-3; clone_size: NA; d_call: TRBD1; j_call: TRBJ2-6; cdr3_nt: TGTGCCATCAGTGACGCCGGGACAGGCGTCTCTGGGGCCAACGTCCTGACTTTC; cdr3_aa: CAISDAGTGVSGANVLTF
v_call: TRBV7-2; clone_size: many; d_call: TRBD1; j_call: TRBJ1-2; cdr3_nt: TGTGCCAGCAGCGCGACGGGACAGGCCAACTATGGCTACACCTTC; cdr3_aa: CASSATGQANYGYTF
v_call: TRBV6-1; clone_size: few; d_call: TRBD1; j_call: TRBJ2-7; cdr3_nt: TGTGCCAGCTCAGGGGGCCGCTACGAGCAGTACTTC; cdr3_aa: CASSGGRYEQYF
v_call: TRBV7-9; clone_size: many; d_call: TRBD1; j_call: TRBJ2-2; cdr3_nt: TGTGCCAGTACTACAGGGGTAATGGCAGAGCTGTTTTTT; cdr3_aa: CASTTGVMAELFF
v_call: TRBV20-1; clone_size: NA; d_call: TRBD1; j_call: TRBJ1-6; cdr3_nt: TGCAGTGCTAGGGGGCAGGGGGCGGTTTCACCCCTCCACTTT; cdr3_aa: CSARGQGAVSPLHF
v_call: TRBV24-1; clone_size: few; d_call: NA; j_call: TRBJ1-5; cdr3_nt: TGTGCCACCAGTGATTCCAGGATAACTAGCAATCAGCCCCAGCATTTT; cdr3_aa: CATSDSRITSNQPQHF
v_call: TRBV4-3; clone_size: NA; d_call: NA; j_call: TRBJ2-7; cdr3_nt: TGCGCCAGCAGCCAAGAAGACGGGAGCTCCTACGAGCAGTACTTC; cdr3_aa: CASSQEDGSSYEQYF
v_call: TRBV7-8; clone_size: many; d_call: NA; j_call: TRBJ1-2; cdr3_nt: TGTGCCAGCAGCTTAGTCGGCGACAGATATGGCTACACCTTC; cdr3_aa: CASSLVGDRYGYTF
v_call: TRBV7-2; clone_size: many; d_call: TRBD2; j_call: TRBJ2-5; cdr3_nt: TGTGCCAGCAGCCCTAGCGGGGGGGTCCAAGAGACCCAGTACTTC; cdr3_aa: CASSPSGGVQETQYF
v_call: TRBV28; clone_size: few; d_call: TRBD1; j_call: TRBJ1-1; cdr3_nt: TGTGCCAGCAGTTTCAGAGACAGGGAATCTGAAGCTTTCTTT; cdr3_aa: CASSFRDRESEAFF
v_call: TRBV15; clone_size: NA; d_call: TRBD1; j_call: TRBJ1-1; cdr3_nt: TGTGCCACCAGCAGAGTTCGGGACAGGAACACTGAAGCTTTCTTT; cdr3_aa: CATSRVRDRNTEAFF
v_call: TRBV7-8; clone_size: many; d_call: NA; j_call: TRBJ1-5; cdr3_nt: TGTGCCAGCAGCTTACTCATCAGGGTGGGCAATCAGCCCCAGCATTTT; cdr3_aa: CASSLLIRVGNQPQHF
v_call: TRBV24-1; clone_size: few; d_call: TRBD2; j_call: TRBJ2-2; cdr3_nt: TGTGCCACCAGCGCCGGGGGGGAATGGATCGGGGAGCTGTTTTTT; cdr3_aa: CATSAGGEWIGELFF
v_call: TRBV5-4; clone_size: NA; d_call: NA; j_call: TRBJ2-3; cdr3_nt: TGTGCCAGCAGCTTGGAAGGTCTCAGGGGCAATACAGATACGCAGTATTTT; cdr3_aa: CASSLEGLRGNTDTQYF